These T cell receptor beta chains were read from a single sample in a study of blood T cell repertoires in COVID-19. Data came from immunoSEQ multiplex PCR; TCRdb stores just in-frame clones and leaves some out. The sample has a few hundred thousand clones, more than 75% seen once. Sequencing input: peripheral blood. Receptors originate from a man aged 45 to 65 with acute or convalescent COVID-19. CDR3s include the opening cysteine and the closing phenylalanine or tryptophan. Fields, in order: V gene, clone size, J gene, D gene, CDR3 protein. A D gene is named only where the DNA matches it firmly. Clone size is not always given. Where it is, it says once, few, many or a class for expanded clones.

v_gene: TRBV27; abundance: .; j_gene: TRBJ1-1; d_gene: .; CDR3aa: CASSLGLGLEAFF
v_gene: TRBV19; abundance: .; j_gene: TRBJ1-1; d_gene: .; CDR3aa: CASSIDGRQNTEAFF
v_gene: TRBV5-1; abundance: few; j_gene: TRBJ1-1; d_gene: TRBD1; CDR3aa: CASSTGQGNTEAFF
v_gene: TRBV27; abundance: .; j_gene: TRBJ1-4; d_gene: .; CDR3aa: CASSPRVYEKLFF
v_gene: TRBV6-5; abundance: .; j_gene: TRBJ1-1; d_gene: .; CDR3aa: CASRPVRADTEAFF
v_gene: TRBV7-2; abundance: .; j_gene: TRBJ1-2; d_gene: .; CDR3aa: CASSLARTVPYGYTF
v_gene: TRBV7-9; abundance: .; j_gene: TRBJ1-1; d_gene: .; CDR3aa: CASSLANGAPAFF
v_gene: TRBV3-1/TRBV3-2; abundance: .; j_gene: TRBJ1-2; d_gene: .; CDR3aa: CASSQGVGSSGYTF
v_gene: TRBV2; abundance: .; j_gene: TRBJ1-2; d_gene: TRBD1; CDR3aa: CASRDQHWRGRRYGYTF
v_gene: TRBV10-3; abundance: .; j_gene: TRBJ2-7; d_gene: TRBD1; CDR3aa: CAIRTGGAEQYF
v_gene: TRBV3-1/TRBV3-2; abundance: .; j_gene: TRBJ2-2; d_gene: .; CDR3aa: CASSQLNTGELFF
v_gene: TRBV9; abundance: .; j_gene: TRBJ1-3; d_gene: .; CDR3aa: CASSRFDGVGGNTIYF
v_gene: TRBV18; abundance: .; j_gene: TRBJ1-1; d_gene: .; CDR3aa: CASSPSRGMNTEAFF
v_gene: TRBV27; abundance: .; j_gene: TRBJ1-2; d_gene: TRBD1; CDR3aa: CASSLSRLTGGVNGYTF
v_gene: TRBV5-1; abundance: once; j_gene: TRBJ1-1; d_gene: .; CDR3aa: CASSATGNTEAFF
v_gene: TRBV5-1; abundance: few; j_gene: TRBJ2-1; d_gene: .; CDR3aa: CASRSEVYEQFF
v_gene: TRBV30; abundance: .; j_gene: TRBJ2-2; d_gene: TRBD2; CDR3aa: CAWSFPRLAGLTGELFF
v_gene: TRBV5-1; abundance: few; j_gene: TRBJ1-2; d_gene: TRBD1; CDR3aa: CASSARDSKTNYGYTF
v_gene: TRBV9; abundance: .; j_gene: TRBJ1-3; d_gene: TRBD1; CDR3aa: CASSRGQGRSGNTIYF
v_gene: TRBV9; abundance: .; j_gene: TRBJ1-1; d_gene: .; CDR3aa: CASCPDRTNTEAFF
v_gene: TRBV6-5; abundance: many; j_gene: TRBJ1-2; d_gene: .; CDR3aa: CASRPIQGAYGYTF
v_gene: TRBV10-3; abundance: .; j_gene: TRBJ1-1; d_gene: TRBD1; CDR3aa: CAISESNTGGPEAFF
v_gene: TRBV5-1; abundance: .; j_gene: TRBJ2-3; d_gene: .; CDR3aa: CASSRRRGGDTDTQYF
v_gene: TRBV10-3; abundance: once; j_gene: TRBJ1-1; d_gene: TRBD1; CDR3aa: CAIMGQGDEAFF
v_gene: TRBV19; abundance: .; j_gene: TRBJ1-2; d_gene: TRBD1; CDR3aa: CASSTQFQGQGAPYYGYTF
v_gene: TRBV6-6; abundance: once; j_gene: TRBJ2-7; d_gene: TRBD1; CDR3aa: CASSPQGAWDEQYF
v_gene: TRBV7-2; abundance: .; j_gene: TRBJ1-4; d_gene: TRBD1; CDR3aa: CASSPRQGGDEKLFF
v_gene: TRBV19; abundance: .; j_gene: TRBJ2-5; d_gene: .; CDR3aa: CASRPGSLRETQYF
v_gene: TRBV5-5; abundance: .; j_gene: TRBJ1-4; d_gene: .; CDR3aa: CASSLVGQGGSNEKLFF
v_gene: TRBV5-7; abundance: .; j_gene: TRBJ2-2; d_gene: .; CDR3aa: CASSPERRNTGELFF
v_gene: TRBV6-5; abundance: .; j_gene: TRBJ1-2; d_gene: TRBD1; CDR3aa: CASSSTGDYGYTF
v_gene: TRBV9; abundance: .; j_gene: TRBJ2-1; d_gene: TRBD2; CDR3aa: CASSVGGENEQFF
v_gene: TRBV12-3/TRBV12-4; abundance: once; j_gene: TRBJ1-5; d_gene: .; CDR3aa: CASSTPHQPQHF
v_gene: TRBV5-6; abundance: .; j_gene: TRBJ1-2; d_gene: .; CDR3aa: CASTDRLIYGYTF
v_gene: TRBV6-5; abundance: .; j_gene: TRBJ2-2; d_gene: .; CDR3aa: CAHELPNTGELFF
v_gene: TRBV20-1; abundance: .; j_gene: TRBJ1-1; d_gene: .; CDR3aa: CSATQGAEAFF
v_gene: TRBV12-3/TRBV12-4; abundance: .; j_gene: TRBJ2-3; d_gene: TRBD2; CDR3aa: CASRSQTSAEQYF
v_gene: TRBV7-6; abundance: .; j_gene: TRBJ2-3; d_gene: TRBD2; CDR3aa: CASSPRTSGAADTQYF
v_gene: TRBV6-2/TRBV6-3; abundance: .; j_gene: TRBJ2-7; d_gene: .; CDR3aa: CASSYAGYEQYF
v_gene: TRBV18; abundance: .; j_gene: TRBJ2-5; d_gene: TRBD1; CDR3aa: CASSPYSGTGDKETQYF
v_gene: TRBV6-2/TRBV6-3; abundance: once; j_gene: TRBJ2-2; d_gene: TRBD1; CDR3aa: CASSFFMGTGGTGELFF
v_gene: TRBV24-1; abundance: .; j_gene: TRBJ1-5; d_gene: TRBD1; CDR3aa: CATSDRTGDLGSNQPQHF
v_gene: TRBV28; abundance: .; j_gene: TRBJ1-2; d_gene: .; CDR3aa: CASSSAGAEGYGYTF
v_gene: TRBV30; abundance: .; j_gene: TRBJ1-2; d_gene: .; CDR3aa: CAWNALSVSGEYTF
v_gene: TRBV13; abundance: few; j_gene: TRBJ2-7; d_gene: TRBD1; CDR3aa: CASSLTGIAYEQYF
v_gene: TRBV29-1; abundance: once; j_gene: TRBJ1-2; d_gene: .; CDR3aa: CSAPQGWGGYTF
v_gene: TRBV7-9; abundance: .; j_gene: TRBJ1-1; d_gene: TRBD1; CDR3aa: CASSLGGQMNTEAFF
v_gene: TRBV6-6; abundance: .; j_gene: TRBJ1-1; d_gene: .; CDR3aa: CASGRGNTEAFF
v_gene: TRBV29-1; abundance: .; j_gene: TRBJ1-1; d_gene: TRBD1; CDR3aa: CSVVGQGRAFF
v_gene: TRBV12-3/TRBV12-4; abundance: .; j_gene: TRBJ1-2; d_gene: TRBD1; CDR3aa: CASRGTVNYGYTF
v_gene: TRBV7-6; abundance: once; j_gene: TRBJ1-5; d_gene: .; CDR3aa: CASSSLNQPQHF
v_gene: TRBV7-8; abundance: .; j_gene: TRBJ2-3; d_gene: TRBD2; CDR3aa: CASSLARGGPSTDTQYF